This entry lists 14 T cell receptor beta chains sequenced from one sample in a study of shared clonotypes between healthy human individuals. Assay: immunoSEQ multiplex PCR; the TCRdb copy retains only in-frame clones and omits some. The table has around 2.5 million clones, over 85% seen once. Sequencing was performed on naive CD4+ T cells from PBMCs. Indicated subset: CD45RA+ positively selected. The origin of the receptors is a man aged 18 to 29 in good health. Some clones in this sample may be carry-over from other donors' samples.

V is TRBV5-4 and J is TRBJ2-3, with 7 nucleotides matching TRBD1. After removal of 4 bases from V and 3 bases from J, the junction contained 5 bases not matched to a gene. Per the germline V gene, CDR1 is SGHNT and CDR2 is YYREEE (reference sequence). The CDR3 consists of 14 residues. This CDR3 is CASSGWTGTDTQYF. As DNA, the CDR3 is TGTGCCAGCAGCGGGTGGACAGGTACAGATACGCAGTATTTT.

The V gene is TRBV30, the J gene TRBJ2-7, with D possibly being TRBD1 (5 bases). V gave up 1 base and J gave up 4 bases, with 11 bases separating them. The CDR3 runs to 13 residues. Germline CDR1 is GTSNPN and CDR2 is SVGIG (reference sequence). The CDR3: CAWSAAPGYEQYF. CDR3 coding DNA: TGTGCCTGGAGTGCGGCCCCAGGGTACGAGCAGTACTTC.

Turning to this clone: The same CDR3 arises from other DNA sequences in this sample as well. V and J are TRBV6-1 and TRBJ2-7; possibly TRBD2 for D (5 bases). This CDR3 has 11 residues. Trimming took off 3 bases at V and 7 bases at J, with 7 bases between the two ends. Germline CDR1 is MNHNS and CDR2 is SASEGT. In DNA, the CDR3 is TGTGCCAGCAGTGATTGGGAGGAGCAGTACTTC. Protein sequence: CASSDWEEQYF.

Turning to this clone: Other DNA sequences from this sample encode an identical CDR3 as well. This chain links TRBV18 with TRBJ1-1, with a possible D match to TRBD1 (5 bases). CDR3 size: 13 residues. CDR1 is KGHSH and CDR2 is LQKENI in the germline V gene. Trimming left V 6 bases short and J 3 bases short, with 11 bases between. The CDR3 coding sequence is TGTGCCAGCTCCTCGCGGGGGGACACTGAAGCTTTCTTT. Its protein product is CASSSRGDTEAFF.

In this sample, this clone turned up a few times. The rearrangement links TRBV28 to TRBJ1-2, with TRBD1 as a possible D gene (5 bases). Germline values: CDR1 MDHEN, CDR2 SYDVKM. V lost 6 bases and J 2 bases, leaving 19 bases between the germline ends. This CDR3 is 16 amino acids long. CDR3 nucleotide sequence: TGTGCCAGCAGACGAAGGGACTCCCAGGCCAACTATGGCTACACCTTC. It translates to CASRRRDSQANYGYTF.

V usage is TRBV2 and J usage is TRBJ2-1; D possibly corresponds to TRBD1 (6 bases). CDR1 is SNHLY and CDR2 is FYNNEI in the germline V gene. V lost 11 bases, J lost 3 bases, and 11 bases lay in between. The CDR3 sequence is 12 residues long. The CDR3 here is CAGETGYNEQFF. In DNA form, the CDR3 reads TGTGCCGGTGAGACAGGCTACAATGAGCAGTTCTTC.

The chain links TRBV2 to TRBJ2-1; TRBD2 aligns across 11 bases. The junction had 4 bases not matched to a gene; V was cut back by 6 bases and J by 3 bases. The CDR3 loop spans 15 amino acids. The V gene's germline CDR1 is SNHLY and CDR2 FYNNEI. The CDR3 sequence is CASRGGLADYNEQFF. CDR3 nucleotides: TGTGCCAGCAGGGGGGGACTAGCGGACTACAATGAGCAGTTCTTC.

The gene calls are TRBV19 and TRBJ1-5; a weak D match, TRBD1 (5 bases). V shed 5 bases and J shed 2 bases, with 19 bases lying between them. CDR1 and CDR2 (germline): LNHDA, SQIVND (reference sequence). This CDR3 region has 17 residues. Written as DNA, the CDR3 is TGTGCCAGTAGTCCCGCAGGGATTCGAGGCCGCAATCAGCCCCAGCATTTT. It specifies CASSPAGIRGRNQPQHF.

The V and J genes are TRBV5-8 and TRBJ2-2; TRBD2 aligns across 8 bases. The J segment lost 6 bases and the V segment lost 1 base, leaving 8 bases of the junction unmatched. Germline CDR1 is SGHTS and CDR2 is YDEGEE. The CDR3 length is 16 residues. The CDR3 is CASSLSLAGRAGELFF. In nucleotides, the CDR3 is TGTGCCAGCAGCTTGAGTCTAGCGGGCCGTGCCGGGGAGCTGTTTTTT.

The genes are TRBV5-4 and TRBJ2-7; D uncertain. The CDR3 length is 14 residues. The V end was cut by 6 bases, the J end by 2 bases, with 15 bases between. From germline, CDR1 is SGHNT and CDR2 YYREEE (reference sequence). The CDR3 is CASTDRSGAYEQYF. CDR3 nucleotides: TGTGCCAGCACCGACCGCTCTGGGGCCTACGAGCAGTACTTC.

This chain uses TRBV11-1 with TRBJ2-7, with D possibly TRBD2 on 6 matching bases. This CDR3 has 15 residues. Germline V gene lookup returns CDR1 SGHAT and CDR2 FQDESV (reference sequence). V lost 1 base, J lost 2 bases, and 12 bases lay in between. In DNA, the CDR3 is TGTGCCAGCAGCTTAGAGGTTAGCGGTCCCTACGAGCAGTACTTC. Translating gives CASSLEVSGPYEQYF. The full variable domain, with the rest looked up from reference TRBV11-1 and TRBJ2-7, is EAEVAQSPRYKITEKSQAVAFWCDPISGHATLYWYRQILGQGPELLVQFQDESVVDDSQLPKDRFSAERLKGVDSTLKIQPAELGDSAMYLCASSLEVSGPYEQYFGPGTRLTVT.

The rearrangement links TRBV6-6 to TRBJ2-7; D is perhaps TRBD1 (6 bases). CDR3 length: 16 residues. The V gene lost 0 bases and the J gene lost 2 bases, with 14 bases spanning the gap. Germline values: CDR1 MNHNY, CDR2 SVGAGI (reference sequence). The CDR3 is CASSYSPTGQTYEQYF. Here the CDR3 DNA reads TGTGCCAGCAGTTACTCGCCGACAGGTCAGACCTACGAGCAGTACTTC.

The rearrangement uses TRBV5-1 and TRBJ2-7; D ambiguous. Trimming removed 0 bases at V and 2 bases at J, with 15 bases between. The CDR3 contains 16 residues. The germline gives CDR1 SGHRS, CDR2 YFSETQ. Written as DNA, the CDR3 is TGCGCCAGCAGCTTGGAAGAAGGCCAACCGCCCTACGAGCAGTACTTC. Its protein is CASSLEEGQPPYEQYF.

The genes are TRBV5-1 and TRBJ1-2, with TRBD1 matching 8 bases. CDR1 and CDR2 from the germline V gene are SGHRS and YFSETQ. The CDR3 contains 14 residues. Trimming took 0 bases from V and 4 from J; bases not matched to a gene: 2. The CDR3 sequence is CASSLEGQVYGYTF. In DNA, the CDR3 is TGCGCCAGCAGCTTGGAGGGACAGGTCTATGGCTACACCTTC.